One and the same sample provided the 25 T cell receptor beta chains below, sequenced in a study of T cells after yellow fever vaccination. In TCRdb, the 5' RACE reads were re-called with MiXCR into one record per CDR3 protein. This sample yields some 670,000 distinct CDR3 sequences, of which 9% to 15% are seen a single time; approximately 15% belongs to the top ten. Sequencing was performed on PBMCs, taken on the day of the yellow fever booster vaccination. The receptors originated from a man between 25 and 39 years old who received the YFV17D yellow fever vaccine.

This clonotype was detected a few times. The chain has TRBV5-1 and TRBJ2-5, with 7 positions matching TRBD1. Germline values: CDR1 SGHRS, CDR2 YFSETQ. Trimming at V came to 3 bases and at J to 6 bases, leaving 5 bases not matched to a gene. The CDR3 has 13 amino acids. The CDR3 region has the DNA TGCGCCAGCAGCTGGGACAGAACGCAGACCCAGTACTTC. Encoded protein: CASSWDRTQTQYF.

The chain is built from TRBV6-5 and TRBJ2-3, with a weak D call TRBD1 (6 bases). The CDR3 is 16 amino acids. V lost 1 base and J 2 bases, leaving 13 bases between the germline ends. Germline values: CDR1 MNHEY, CDR2 SVGAGI. The CDR3 spells CASSYFPGHFTDTQYF. CDR3 coding DNA: TGTGCCAGCAGTTACTTTCCGGGACATTTCACAGATACGCAGTATTTT.

The gene calls are TRBV20-1 and TRBJ1-2; no definite D call. The germline V gene encodes CDR1 DFQATT and CDR2 SNEGSKA (reference sequence). This CDR3 spans 17 amino acids. Trimming left V 0 bases short and J 2 bases short, with 19 bases between. CDR3 sequence: CSARDLKALKINYGYTF. In DNA form, the CDR3 reads TGCAGTGCTAGAGATCTCAAGGCCTTAAAAATAAACTATGGCTACACCTTC.

This clonotype has a count of ten or more. Relative to the germline gene, one junction end is altered; a read error may explain this. V is TRBV5-1 and J is TRBJ2-7, with 8 nucleotides matching TRBD2. The CDR3 totals 16 residues. Germline V CDR1 and CDR2: SGHRS, YFSETQ. CDR3 residues: CASSPTPETYSGAFFF. Written as DNA, the CDR3 is TGCGCCAGCAGCCCTACCCCCGAGACGTATAGCGGGGCATTCTTCTTC.

J is TRBJ2-7 and V is TRBV2, with unresolved D. V shed 4 bases and J shed 3 bases, with 10 bases lying between them. Germline V CDR1 and CDR2: SNHLY, FYNNEI. The CDR3 runs to 13 residues. This chain's CDR3 is CASSADTYYEQYF. In nucleotides, the CDR3 is TGTGCCAGCAGTGCTGACACCTACTACGAGCAGTACTTC.

The chain uses TRBV11-2 and TRBJ1-6; tentatively, D is TRBD1 (6 bases). Between the trimmed V and J ends, which lost 5 bases and 9 bases, there was a span of 11 bases. This CDR3 spans 13 amino acids. Germline V gene lookup returns CDR1 SGHAT and CDR2 FQNNGV. DNA of the CDR3: TGTGCCAGCAGCCGACAGGTCCGTTCACCCCTCCACTTT. Protein sequence: CASSRQVRSPLHF.

This clonotype was counted a few times. This chain links TRBV7-2 with TRBJ2-2; perhaps D is TRBD1 or TRBD2 (6 bases each). V dropped 4 bases and J dropped 10 bases, with 16 bases sitting between them. Germline V gives CDR1 SGHTA, CDR2 FQGNSA. This CDR3 spans 14 amino acids. CDR3 region: CASSSRGDQEELFF. Here the CDR3 DNA reads TGTGCCAGCAGCTCAAGGGGGGATCAAGAGGAGCTGTTTTTT.

This clonotype has a handful of counts. This chain joins TRBV30 and TRBJ2-2; perhaps TRBD2 as D (6 bases). This CDR3 contains 14 residues. The V end lost 3 bases, the J end lost 4 bases, and 12 bases lay between the germline ends. Germline V gives CDR1 GTSNPN, CDR2 SVGIG (reference sequence). CDR3 nucleotides: TGTGCCTGGAGACAGTGGAGGGCCACCGGGGAGCTGTTTTTT. Its protein is CAWRQWRATGELFF. Looking up the rest from reference TRBV30 and TRBJ2-2 gives the full variable domain: SQTIHQWPATLVQPVGSPLSLECTVEGTSNPNLYWYRQAAGRGLQLLFYSVGIGQISSEVPQNLSASRPQDRQFILSSKKLLLSDSGFYLCAWRQWRATGELFFGEGSRLTVL.

This clonotype was picked up a small number of times. The genes are TRBV5-1 and TRBJ2-2, with 8 bases lining up with TRBD1. The V gene end was trimmed by 2 bases and the J gene end by 3 bases; junction bases not matched to a gene: 6. Germline V CDR1 and CDR2: SGHRS, YFSETQ. The CDR3 runs 16 residues. This CDR3 is CASSLTGGTDTGELFF. The CDR3 DNA follows: TGCGCCAGCAGCTTAACAGGGGGGACGGACACCGGGGAGCTGTTTTTT.

The sample holds a few counts of this clonotype. The chain combines TRBV7-2 with TRBJ2-1; unclear D gene. Trimming cost V 8 bases and J 9 bases, with 14 bases left between them. Germline lookup yields CDR1 SGHTA and CDR2 FQGNSA. The CDR3 loop spans 12 amino acids. CDR3 DNA sequence: TGTGCCAGCGCCCTTGAAGTGGGTGAGCAGTTCTTC. Amino acids: CASALEVGEQFF.

This clonotype has a count of ten or more. The CDR3 DNA reads TGTGCCAGCAGCGGTCGGGACAGGGCTAACTATGGCTACACCTTC. It translates to CASSGRDRANYGYTF. This sequence joins TRBV7-2 and TRBJ1-2; 9 bases are shared with TRBD1. Germline V CDR1 and CDR2: SGHTA, FQGNSA. V gave up 5 bases and J gave up 0 bases; unmatched junction bases: 4. CDR3 length: 15 residues. Using reference TRBV7-2 and TRBJ1-2 for the parts outside the CDR3, the full variable domain is GAGVSQSPSNKVTEKGKDVELRCDPISGHTALYWYRQSLGQGLEFLIYFQGNSAPDKSGLPSDRFSAERTGGSVSTLTIQRTQQEDSAVYLCASSGRDRANYGYTFGSGTRLTVV.

This clonotype was picked up a small number of times. This chain connects TRBV7-2 to TRBJ2-1, with 11 bases lining up with TRBD1. CDR3 size: 15 residues. Germline V gene sequence: CDR1 SGHTA, CDR2 FQGNSA. Trimming removed 5 bases from V and 4 bases from J; junction bases left unmatched: 4. CDR3 in DNA: TGTGCCAGCAGCACGGACAGGGGGCATTACAATGAGCAGTTCTTC. Amino acid sequence: CASSTDRGHYNEQFF.

This clonotype was observed a few times. V usage is TRBV7-9 and J usage is TRBJ2-1, with 9 bases identical to TRBD2. J lost 4 bases, V lost 5 bases, and 9 bases had no gene match. The length of the CDR3 is 16 residues. The germline V gene has CDR1 SEHNR and CDR2 FQNEAQ (reference sequence). The CDR3 protein is CASSPLSGSLYNEQFF. The CDR3, as DNA: TGTGCCAGCAGCCCTCTTAGCGGGAGCCTTTACAATGAGCAGTTCTTC.

The chain combines TRBV20-1 with TRBJ2-5; D perhaps matches TRBD1 (6 bases). V dropped 1 base and J dropped 0 bases, with 12 bases sitting between them. The CDR3 extends over 15 amino acids. Germline assignment: CDR1 DFQATT and CDR2 SNEGSKA (reference sequence). CDR3 residues: CSARVPGANQETQYF. The CDR3 DNA reads as TGCAGTGCTAGAGTCCCAGGGGCTAACCAAGAGACCCAGTACTTC.

This clonotype was found a few times. The gene calls are TRBV12-5 and TRBJ2-7, with TRBD2 matching 8 bases. In germline, CDR1 is LGHNT, CDR2 FRNRAP. V gave up 0 bases and J gave up 6 bases; unmatched junction bases: 7. There are 15 residues in the CDR3. The CDR3 sequence: CASGLVPNREGEQYF. The CDR3 nucleotides are TGTGCTAGTGGTTTGGTACCGAACCGGGAGGGCGAGCAGTACTTC.

The rearrangement links TRBV7-9 to TRBJ1-6; D unresolved. Looked up from germline, CDR1 is SEHNR and CDR2 is FQNEAQ (reference sequence). The germline V and J ends were trimmed by 5 bases and 1 base, with 12 bases remaining between them. This CDR3 is built from 16 residues. The CDR3 DNA reads as TGTGCCAGCAGCACCCGATTGGGGTCCTATAATTCACCCCTCCACTTT. Protein: CASSTRLGSYNSPLHF.

This clonotype has just a few counts. V usage is TRBV20-1 and J usage is TRBJ1-1; D is unclear. This CDR3 contains 13 residues. Germline CDR1 and CDR2: DFQATT and SNEGSKA (reference sequence). The V gene lost 6 bases and the J gene lost 4 bases, with 15 bases spanning the gap. CDR3 DNA: TGCAGTGCAGAATCTGGGGAGAGCACTGAAGCTTTCTTT. Its translation is CSAESGESTEAFF.

The chain uses TRBV28 and TRBJ1-2, with D perhaps TRBD1 (5 bases). The CDR3 runs 14 residues. Germline CDR1 is MDHEN and CDR2 is SYDVKM. Trimming cost V 4 bases and J 8 bases, with 17 bases left between them. The CDR3 sequence is CASSSGTLPGGYTF. CDR3 sequence (DNA): TGTGCCAGCAGTTCTGGGACTCTTCCGGGGGGCTACACCTTC.

The genes are TRBV10-3 and TRBJ1-2, with unresolved D. Germline CDR1 is ENHRY and CDR2 is SYGVKD. This CDR3 has 13 residues. V lost 0 bases and J 8 bases, leaving 10 bases between the germline ends. CDR3 protein: CAISESEGSGYTF. CDR3 coding DNA: TGTGCCATCAGTGAGTCTGAGGGAAGCGGCTACACCTTC.

The chain joins TRBV7-2 to TRBJ1-4; 9 nucleotides match TRBD1. The junction had 3 bases not matched to a gene; V was cut back by 5 bases and J by 5 bases. This CDR3 region has 14 residues. Germline assignment: CDR1 SGHTA and CDR2 FQGNSA. The CDR3 nucleotides read TGTGCCAGCAGCCAGGACAGGGGAAATGAAAAACTGTTTTTT. The encoded protein is CASSQDRGNEKLFF.

The chain combines TRBV29-1 with TRBJ2-3; D is possibly TRBD1 (5 bases). V lost 6 bases and J 2 bases, leaving 12 bases between the germline ends. CDR3 size: 13 residues. Germline CDR1 reads SQVTM; CDR2 reads ANQGSEA. The CDR3 protein is CSVSQGFTDTQYF. CDR3 nucleotide sequence: TGCAGCGTCTCCCAGGGTTTCACAGATACGCAGTATTTT.

This clonotype occurred once. The chain employs TRBV29-1 and TRBJ2-6; the D gene is possibly TRBD2 (5 bases). CDR3 length: 14 residues. The V gene lost 7 bases and the J gene lost 2 bases, with 12 bases spanning the gap. The germline CDR1 and CDR2 sequences are SQVTM and ANQGSEA. The CDR3 protein is CSAISGTGANVLTF. DNA for the CDR3: TGCAGCGCCATCTCGGGGACTGGGGCCAACGTCCTGACTTTC.

V gene TRBV4-3 combines with J gene TRBJ2-5, with 7 positions matching TRBD2. Unmatched junction bases numbered 7, after V lost 1 base and J lost 5 bases. Germline V lookup: CDR1 LGHNA, CDR2 YSLEER. CDR3 length: 15 amino acids. This CDR3 reads CASSQGPGGVETQYF. In nucleotides, the CDR3 is TGCGCCAGCAGCCAAGGACCGGGAGGAGTGGAGACCCAGTACTTC.

A few counts support this clonotype. The chain links TRBV7-9 to TRBJ2-3, with D tentatively TRBD2 (5 bases). Germline CDR1 SEHNR, CDR2 FQNEAQ (reference sequence). This CDR3 is 12 amino acids long. The V end lost 2 bases, the J end lost 8 bases, and 8 bases lay between the germline ends. The CDR3 nucleotides read TGTGCCAGCAGCTTACAGGCGGGTACGCAGTATTTT. As protein: CASSLQAGTQYF.

This clonotype was counted a few times. The V and J genes are TRBV15 and TRBJ2-3; TRBD1 matches at 10 bases. The CDR3 runs to 18 residues. Germline CDR1 reads LNHNV; CDR2 reads YYDKDF (reference sequence). V trimming: 0 bases; J trimming: 2 bases; junction bases outside the gene matches: 8. CDR3 DNA sequence: TGTGCCACCAGCAGAGAGATAGGGGGACAGGGGATCACAGATACGCAGTATTTT. The encoded protein is CATSREIGGQGITDTQYF.